The entry that follows covers one T cell receptor beta chain sequence. Germline V gene sequence: CDR1 MDHEN, CDR2 SYDVKM. The CDR3 is 17 amino acids. The ends lost 9 bases at V and 1 base at J; junction bases unmatched: 16. The assay was immunoSEQ multiplex PCR, and TCRdb's table has in-frame clones only and misses some. The data hold under 85,000 clones, with around 82% observed a single time. This entry belongs to a study of blood T cell repertoires in COVID-19. Study overall: Sources were T cells, B-cell-depleted T cells, or PBMCs; the material itself was cDNA or gDNA.

The clonotype was recovered from a human donor in a cohort sampled during active COVID-19. Input material: peripheral blood. The J gene is TRBJ1-2, the V gene TRBV28; 8 positions agree with TRBD1. The CDR3 protein is CASLTGGDPSLNYGYTF. The CDR3, as DNA: TGTGCCAGTCTAACAGGGGGTGACCCTTCTCTTAACTATGGCTACACCTTC.